A selection of T cell receptor beta chains follows, all from one sample in a study of T cell repertoires in cytomegalovirus infection. TCRdb passed the reads through MiXCR, listing each CDR3 protein once. The profile covers 150,000 to 200,000 distinct CDR3 sequences, with 15% to 20% appearing a single time and about 2.9% taken by the ten largest. Input material: PBMCs. These receptors all stem from a human donor in good health (CMV status not recorded). Some clones in this sample may be carry-over from other donors' samples. Both conserved end residues are trimmed from each CDR3.

J: TRBJ1-6; V: TRBV7-8; CDR3: ASSSGSDNSPLH
J: TRBJ2-3; V: TRBV18; CDR3: ASSPRQGVGTDTQY
J: TRBJ1-5; V: TRBV27; CDR3: ATSPGRNQPQH
J: TRBJ1-5; V: TRBV27; CDR3: ASSLSRVQPQH
J: TRBJ2-5; V: TRBV5-1; CDR3: ASSAEQETQY
J: TRBJ2-2; V: TRBV5-1; CDR3: ASGSANTGELF
J: TRBJ2-1; V: TRBV11-3; CDR3: ASSLTSGASGIYNEQF
J: TRBJ2-3; V: TRBV7-3; CDR3: ASSRAGSLDTQY
J: TRBJ2-1; V: TRBV6-5; CDR3: ASSPGGRVHNEQF
J: TRBJ2-2; V: TRBV7-2; CDR3: ASSLWGFAGELF
J: TRBJ2-2; V: TRBV12-3/TRBV12-4; CDR3: ASSSYSPGELF
J: TRBJ2-2; V: TRBV28; CDR3: ASSSYGRRTGELF
J: TRBJ1-2; V: TRBV6-1; CDR3: ASSEAGGGST
J: TRBJ2-7; V: TRBV29-1; CDR3: SVEGGTPYEQY
J: TRBJ1-5; V: TRBV5-1; CDR3: ASRVDRDQPQH
J: TRBJ1-5; V: TRBV12-3/TRBV12-4; CDR3: ASTETGAYDQPQH
J: TRBJ2-5; V: TRBV28; CDR3: ASSLAGGSKETQY
J: TRBJ1-2; V: TRBV7-2; CDR3: ASSLDNRPNYGYT
J: TRBJ1-2; V: TRBV6-2/TRBV6-3; CDR3: ASSPPPGQGANYGYT
J: TRBJ1-1; V: TRBV7-2; CDR3: ASSLSLPRTEAF
J: TRBJ2-3; V: TRBV7-2; CDR3: ASKYQVKDTQY
J: TRBJ1-5; V: TRBV19; CDR3: AARDRAFNQPQH
J: TRBJ1-2; V: TRBV28; CDR3: ASSVTALGDYGYT
J: TRBJ1-5; V: TRBV23-1; CDR3: ASRDRTDQPQH
J: TRBJ2-5; V: TRBV29-1; CDR3: SVVTGVAQGSRFETQY
J: TRBJ2-2; V: TRBV19; CDR3: ASSRGDRILNTGELF
J: TRBJ1-5; V: TRBV6-1; CDR3: ASSELGGGNQPQH
J: TRBJ1-3; V: TRBV10-3; CDR3: AISEETAGNTIY
J: TRBJ2-3; V: TRBV29-1; CDR3: SGHLYTTDTQY
J: TRBJ1-1; V: TRBV19; CDR3: ASSITISNTEAF
J: TRBJ2-1; V: TRBV28; CDR3: ASSSGGSLYEQF
J: TRBJ1-3; V: TRBV5-4; CDR3: ATSGGGISGNTIY
J: TRBJ2-2; V: TRBV6-1; CDR3: ASSVTTGFTGELF
J: TRBJ1-5; V: TRBV12-3/TRBV12-4; CDR3: ASRAGGGRNQPQH
J: TRBJ1-1; V: TRBV7-2; CDR3: ASSFFRVTEAF
J: TRBJ1-1; V: TRBV5-5; CDR3: ASRLALLEAKAEAF
J: TRBJ1-1; V: TRBV7-8; CDR3: ASSLAWQGNTEAF
J: TRBJ2-6; V: TRBV29-1; CDR3: SVRGTSSGANVLT
J: TRBJ2-2; V: TRBV19; CDR3: ASRQGLNTGELF
J: TRBJ2-3; V: TRBV29-1; CDR3: SVTDREHADTQY
J: TRBJ1-2; V: TRBV7-9; CDR3: ASSLAMTATHGYT
J: TRBJ2-7; V: TRBV20-1; CDR3: SARDSPWDGDSSYEQY
J: TRBJ2-2; V: TRBV6-1; CDR3: ASSLDYTGELF
J: TRBJ1-5; V: TRBV28; CDR3: ASSPQGAGHNQPQH
J: TRBJ1-1; V: TRBV7-2; CDR3: ASSNDRGTTEAF
J: TRBJ1-2; V: TRBV14; CDR3: ASSPLGINYGYT
J: TRBJ2-5; V: TRBV7-2; CDR3: ASSAAGGGETQY